Sequencing of this T cell receptor (beta chain) was carried out in a study of blood T cell repertoires in COVID-19. The CDR3 spans 16 residues. Per germline, CDR1 LGHDT and CDR2 YNNKEL (reference sequence). Losses at the gene ends were 6 bases for V and 4 bases for J; bases not matched to a gene: 14. Measured with immunoSEQ multiplex PCR; TCRdb has only the in-frame clones, and not every one. Among approximately 210,000 clones listed, around 81% were seen once. This chain connects TRBV3-1 (or the pseudogene TRBV3-2) to TRBJ2-5; 7 positions match TRBD1. Sequenced input: PBMCs or T cells enriched from blood (not recorded which). The receptor comes from a woman aged 45-59 years with acute COVID-19. In DNA, the CDR3 is TGTGCCAGCAGTTTTGGACAGGCGATCTCCCGAGAGACCCAGTACTTC. Protein sequence: CASSFGQAISRETQYF.